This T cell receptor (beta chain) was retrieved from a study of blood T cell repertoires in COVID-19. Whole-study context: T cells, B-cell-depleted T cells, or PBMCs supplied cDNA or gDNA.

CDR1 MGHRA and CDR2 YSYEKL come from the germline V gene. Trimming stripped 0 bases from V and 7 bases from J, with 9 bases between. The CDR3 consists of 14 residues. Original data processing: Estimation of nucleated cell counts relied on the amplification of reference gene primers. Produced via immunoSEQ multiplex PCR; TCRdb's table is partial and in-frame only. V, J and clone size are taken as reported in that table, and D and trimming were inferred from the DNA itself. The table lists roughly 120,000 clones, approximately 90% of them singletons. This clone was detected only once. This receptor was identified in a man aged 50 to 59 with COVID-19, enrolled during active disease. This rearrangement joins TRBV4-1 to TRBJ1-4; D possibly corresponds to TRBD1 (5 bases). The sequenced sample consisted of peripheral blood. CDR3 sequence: CASSQDSRAEKLFF. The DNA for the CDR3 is TGCGCCAGCAGCCAAGACAGCAGGGCTGAAAAACTGTTTTTT.